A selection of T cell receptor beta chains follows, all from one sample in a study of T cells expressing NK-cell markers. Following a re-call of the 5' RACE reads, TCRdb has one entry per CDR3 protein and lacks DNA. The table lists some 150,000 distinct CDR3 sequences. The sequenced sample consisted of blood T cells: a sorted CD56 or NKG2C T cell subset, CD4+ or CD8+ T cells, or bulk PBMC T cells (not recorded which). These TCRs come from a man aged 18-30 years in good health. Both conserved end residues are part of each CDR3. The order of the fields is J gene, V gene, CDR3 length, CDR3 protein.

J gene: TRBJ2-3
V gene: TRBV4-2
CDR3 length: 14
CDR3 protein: CAVRGTRVTDTQYF

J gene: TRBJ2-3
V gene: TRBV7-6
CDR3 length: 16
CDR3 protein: CASSLGPAPPENTQYF

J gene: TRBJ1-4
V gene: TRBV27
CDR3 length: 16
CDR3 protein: CASSPGQVTTNEKLFF

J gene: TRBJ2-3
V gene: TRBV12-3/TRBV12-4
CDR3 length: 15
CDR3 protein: CASSPPGANTDTQYF

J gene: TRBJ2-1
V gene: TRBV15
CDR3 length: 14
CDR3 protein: CATSSRGELNEQFF

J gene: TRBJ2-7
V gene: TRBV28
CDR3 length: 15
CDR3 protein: CASSLVGQGMGEQYF

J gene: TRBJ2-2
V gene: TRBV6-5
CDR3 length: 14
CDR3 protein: CASSYLGESQELFF

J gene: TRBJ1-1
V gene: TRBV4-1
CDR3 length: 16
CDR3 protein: CASSQEMGTANTEAFF

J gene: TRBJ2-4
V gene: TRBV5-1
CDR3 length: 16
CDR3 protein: CASSFGLAGVKNIQYF

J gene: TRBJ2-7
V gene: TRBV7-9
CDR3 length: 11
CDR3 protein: CASNREDEQYF

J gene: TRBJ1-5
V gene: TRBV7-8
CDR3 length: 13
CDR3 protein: CASSLARDQPQHF

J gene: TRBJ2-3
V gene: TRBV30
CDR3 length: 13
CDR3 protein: CAWSPTDPAKQYF

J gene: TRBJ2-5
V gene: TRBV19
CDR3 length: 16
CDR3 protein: CASSALLEGFQETQYF

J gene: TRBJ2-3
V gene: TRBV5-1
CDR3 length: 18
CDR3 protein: CASSLAIGSGPSTDTQYF

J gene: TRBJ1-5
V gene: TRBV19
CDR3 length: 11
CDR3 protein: CASRGGPAQHF

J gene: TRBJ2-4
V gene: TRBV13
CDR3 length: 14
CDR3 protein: CASRSTGSKNIQYF

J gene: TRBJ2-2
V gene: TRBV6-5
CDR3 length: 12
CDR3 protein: CASSYSRGELFF

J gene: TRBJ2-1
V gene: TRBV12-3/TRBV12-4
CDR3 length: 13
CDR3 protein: CASSWDTFNEQFF

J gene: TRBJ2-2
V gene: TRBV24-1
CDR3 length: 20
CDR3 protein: CATSDWGGTAPEGNTGELFF

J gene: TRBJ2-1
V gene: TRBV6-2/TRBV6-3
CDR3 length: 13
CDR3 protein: CASSYARGLEQFF

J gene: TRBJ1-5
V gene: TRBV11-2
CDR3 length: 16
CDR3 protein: CASSLLPGIRNQPQHF

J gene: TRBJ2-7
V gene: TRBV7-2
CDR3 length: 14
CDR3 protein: CASKGDESSYEQYF